This T cell receptor beta chain was sequenced for a study of blood T cell repertoires in COVID-19. The data were produced by immunoSEQ multiplex PCR, yet TCRdb's version contains in-frame clones alone and is incomplete. The sample has about 400,000 clones; approximately 85% are singletons. CDR3 length equals 15 residues. V shed 8 bases and J 1 base; nucleotides not matched to a gene: 8. Germline CDR1 reads SNHLY; CDR2 reads FYNNEI. The V and J genes are TRBV2 and TRBJ2-5; TRBD1 matches 9 bases. This sequence originates from a woman aged 40 to 55 with acute COVID-19. Sequencing used PBMCs or T cells enriched from blood (not recorded which). The CDR3 loop is CASSVDRGVQETQYF. The DNA for the CDR3 is TGTGCCAGCTCCGTGGACAGGGGAGTCCAAGAGACCCAGTACTTC.